The 14 T cell receptor beta chains below come from one sample, sequenced in a study of cytomegalovirus exposure and HLA in healthy donors. With 60 Vbeta and 13 Jbeta primers, the PCR was carried out. The table came from immunoSEQ multiplex PCR; TCRdb's copy has only in-frame clones and leaves some out. Of 150,000 to 200,000 clones listed, roughly 77% are singletons. Sequencing was done on a sample of PBMCs. The receptors shown here come from a woman in her twenties or thirties in good health and CMV-seronegative.

This rearrangement joins TRBV5-1 to TRBJ1-2; 8 positions agree with TRBD1. The trim removed 1 base at V and 2 bases at J, leaving 4 bases unmatched. Germline loops: CDR1 SGHRS, CDR2 YFSETQ. The CDR3 is 15 residues long. CDR3 residues: CASSLNQGANYGYTF. Written as DNA, the CDR3 is TGCGCCAGCAGCTTGAATCAGGGGGCAAACTATGGCTACACCTTC.

J is TRBJ2-7 and V is TRBV5-4; D gene unclear. Germline CDR1 reads SGHNT; CDR2 reads YYREEE (reference sequence). The CDR3 extends over 13 amino acids. V was clipped by 8 bases and J by 5 bases, with 17 bases between them. CDR3 sequence: CASSPSSSDEQYF. CDR3 nucleotides: TGTGCCAGTTCCCCATCATCAAGCGACGAGCAGTACTTC.

The chain couples TRBV4-3 to TRBJ2-7; TRBD1 is a possible D gene (6 bases). The germline V and J ends were trimmed by 0 bases and 6 bases, with 12 bases remaining between them. Germline CDR1 and CDR2: LGHNA and YSLEER. The CDR3 sequence is 14 residues long. The CDR3 DNA reads TGCGCCAGCAGCCAAGACAGGGGCCTGGGCGAGCAGTACTTC. Its translation is CASSQDRGLGEQYF.

V and J are TRBV27 and TRBJ2-1; 10 nucleotides match TRBD2. V was pared by 10 bases and J by 0 bases, with 15 bases of the junction left unmatched. CDR1 is MNHEY and CDR2 is SMNVEV in the germline V gene (reference sequence). The CDR3 loop spans 18 amino acids. This chain's CDR3 is CATRARLAGVSSYNEQFF. CDR3 coding DNA: TGTGCCACCAGGGCGAGGCTAGCGGGGGTAAGCTCCTACAATGAGCAGTTCTTC.

The genes are TRBV29-1 and TRBJ2-5; D is unresolved. V shed 5 bases and J shed 2 bases, with 18 bases lying between them. Germline values: CDR1 SQVTM, CDR2 ANQGSEA. The CDR3 is 15 amino acids. The CDR3 bases are TGCAGCGTTCGCTCCCCTCAGGAAGATCAAGAGACCCAGTACTTC. Residues: CSVRSPQEDQETQYF.

The chain employs TRBV29-1 and TRBJ2-2; TRBD1 matches 7 bases. The CDR3 is 14 amino acids. The V segment lost 7 bases and the J segment 2 bases; nucleotides outside the gene matches: 7. Per germline, CDR1 SQVTM and CDR2 ANQGSEA. DNA for the CDR3: TGCAGCGCCGAGGACAGGACAAACACCGGGGAGCTGTTTTTT. Protein: CSAEDRTNTGELFF.

The V gene is TRBV15, the J gene TRBJ2-2; 8 bases map to TRBD2. From germline, CDR1 is LNHNV and CDR2 YYDKDF (reference sequence). The trim removed 3 bases at V and 5 bases at J, leaving 5 bases unmatched. This CDR3 is built from 15 residues. CDR3 sequence (DNA): TGTGCCACCAGCAGCGGGGGGGCCGGGACCGGGGAGCTGTTTTTT. It codes for CATSSGGAGTGELFF.

This clone has more than one count but fewer than ten. The CDR3 DNA is TGTGCCAGCAGTGAAATCGGGACAGGGGTAGCCAAAAACATTCAGTACTTC. As protein: CASSEIGTGVAKNIQYF. This sequence joins TRBV6-1 and TRBJ2-4; 10 bases are a match to TRBD1. Germline CDR1 is MNHNS and CDR2 is SASEGT. V gave up 2 bases and J gave up 0 bases; unmatched junction bases: 4. The CDR3 extends over 17 amino acids.

The V and J genes are TRBV7-2 and TRBJ2-3, with TRBD2 matching over 10 bases. The ends lost 4 bases at V and 0 bases at J; junction bases unmatched: 4. The CDR3 is made up of 16 amino acids. Germline lookup yields CDR1 SGHTA and CDR2 FQGNSA. CDR3 sequence: CASSSKRGGSTDTQYF. The DNA for the CDR3 is TGTGCCAGCAGCTCGAAGCGGGGGGGTAGCACAGATACGCAGTATTTT.

This clone was detected only a few times. This sequence joins TRBV4-1 and TRBJ1-1, with 7 bases matching TRBD1. J lost 5 bases, V lost 6 bases, and 15 bases had no gene match. This CDR3 is built from 16 residues. Germline V CDR1 and CDR2: MGHRA, YSYEKL. The CDR3 here is CASRSLKQGFGTEAFF. The CDR3, as DNA: TGCGCCAGCAGATCTCTAAAACAGGGGTTCGGAACTGAAGCTTTCTTT.

This sequence joins TRBV27 and TRBJ1-6; 8 nucleotides agree with TRBD1. CDR3 size: 15 residues. The V segment lost 4 bases and the J segment 5 bases; nucleotides outside the gene matches: 4. Germline values: CDR1 MNHEY, CDR2 SMNVEV (reference sequence). CDR3 protein: CASSSGQGDNSPLHF. The CDR3 DNA sequence: TGTGCCAGCAGTTCCGGACAGGGCGATAATTCACCCCTCCACTTT.

The chain recombines TRBV2 with TRBJ2-1; D unresolved. This CDR3 contains 12 residues. V lost 6 bases, J lost 8 bases, and 11 bases lay in between. CDR1 and CDR2 from the germline V gene are SNHLY and FYNNEI. CDR3 coding DNA: TGTGCCAGCAGGCCTATCCGAGATGAGCAGTTCTTC. It codes for CASRPIRDEQFF.

Turning to this clone: The junction differs from germline at one of its ends, possibly a read error. This chain connects TRBV28 to TRBJ1-4; the D gene is possibly TRBD1 (5 bases). Germline V gene sequence: CDR1 MDHEN, CDR2 SYDVKM. The CDR3 sequence is 15 residues long. DNA of the CDR3: TGTGCCAGCAGTTTAGTCCTCGGGGGAAATGAAGAACTGTTTTTT. Translation: CASSLVLGGNEELFF.

As DNA, the CDR3 is TGTGCCAGCAGCGGGACAGGGGGCAGTTACACTGAAGCTTTCTTT. The encoded protein is CASSGTGGSYTEAFF. The rearrangement joins TRBV9 to TRBJ1-1, with 11 bases lining up with TRBD1. Per the germline V gene, CDR1 is SGDLS and CDR2 is YYNGEE. Unmatched junction bases numbered 4, after V lost 3 bases and J lost 3 bases. The CDR3 length is 15 residues.